The clone carrying this T cell receptor (beta chain) appeared a single time. This specimen belongs to a study of blood T cell repertoires in COVID-19. The CDR3 length is 12 residues. V was trimmed by 5 bases and J by 9 bases, leaving 13 bases between them. Germline values: CDR1 MDHEN, CDR2 SYDVKM. Authors' methods: Amplified reference gene primers provided the basis for estimating nucleated cell counts. TCRdb's copy holds only in-frame clones and misses some; the assay was immunoSEQ multiplex PCR. Clone size and the V and J calls come from that table; the DNA yielded D and trimming. The sample includes about 120,000 clones, more than 70% seen only once; the top ten take 7.9%.

J is TRBJ1-2 and V is TRBV28; D might be TRBD1 (6 bases). The source material was peripheral blood. The TCR originated in a human donor in a cohort sampled during active COVID-19. Here the CDR3 reads CASSNAGDRYTF. CDR3 sequence (DNA): TGTGCCAGCAGTAACGCAGGGGATCGCTACACCTTC.